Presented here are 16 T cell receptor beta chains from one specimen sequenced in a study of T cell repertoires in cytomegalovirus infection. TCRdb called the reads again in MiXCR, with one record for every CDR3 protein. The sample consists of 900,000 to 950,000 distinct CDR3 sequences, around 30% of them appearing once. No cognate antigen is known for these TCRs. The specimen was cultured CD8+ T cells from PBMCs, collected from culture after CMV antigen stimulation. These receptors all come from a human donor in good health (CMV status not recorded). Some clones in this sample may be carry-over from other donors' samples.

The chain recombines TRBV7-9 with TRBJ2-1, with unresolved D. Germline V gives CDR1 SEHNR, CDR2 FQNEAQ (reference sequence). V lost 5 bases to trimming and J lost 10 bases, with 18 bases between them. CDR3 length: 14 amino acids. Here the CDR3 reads CASSARLDLVEQFF. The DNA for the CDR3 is TGTGCCAGCAGCGCTCGACTGGATTTGGTAGAGCAGTTCTTC.

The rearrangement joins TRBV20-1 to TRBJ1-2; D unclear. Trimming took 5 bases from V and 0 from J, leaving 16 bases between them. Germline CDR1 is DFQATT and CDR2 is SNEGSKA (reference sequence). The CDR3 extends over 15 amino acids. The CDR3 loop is CSAEHPFMANYGYTF. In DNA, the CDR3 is TGCAGTGCTGAACACCCTTTCATGGCTAACTATGGCTACACCTTC.

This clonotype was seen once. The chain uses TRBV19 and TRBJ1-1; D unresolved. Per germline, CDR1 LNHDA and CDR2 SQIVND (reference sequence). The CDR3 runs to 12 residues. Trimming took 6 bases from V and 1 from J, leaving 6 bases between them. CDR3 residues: CASRHGNTEAFF. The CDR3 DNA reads TGTGCCAGTAGGCACGGGAACACTGAAGCTTTCTTT.

The CDR3 reads CASRDTGGAETGSTDTQYF. In DNA, the CDR3 is TGTGCCAGCAGAGACACAGGGGGCGCCGAAACGGGTAGCACAGATACGCAGTATTTT. The gene calls are TRBV28 and TRBJ2-3; 9 nucleotides agree with TRBD1. Germline loops: CDR1 MDHEN, CDR2 SYDVKM. This CDR3 contains 19 residues. Losses at the gene ends were 6 bases for V and 0 bases for J; bases not matched to a gene: 16.

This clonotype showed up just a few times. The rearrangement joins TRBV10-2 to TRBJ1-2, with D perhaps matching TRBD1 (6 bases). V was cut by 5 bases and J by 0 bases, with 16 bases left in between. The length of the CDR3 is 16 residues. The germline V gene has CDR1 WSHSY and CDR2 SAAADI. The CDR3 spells CASSLNGQLANYGYTF. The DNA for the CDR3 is TGCGCCAGCAGTTTAAACGGACAGCTAGCTAACTATGGCTACACCTTC.

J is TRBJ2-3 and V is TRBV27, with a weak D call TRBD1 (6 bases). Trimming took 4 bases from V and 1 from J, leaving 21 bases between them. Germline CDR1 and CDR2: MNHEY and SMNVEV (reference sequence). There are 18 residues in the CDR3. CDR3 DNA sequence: TGTGCCAGCAGTTCTTACCCCCCTCCGGGACATCGCACAGATACGCAGTATTTT. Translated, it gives CASSSYPPPGHRTDTQYF.

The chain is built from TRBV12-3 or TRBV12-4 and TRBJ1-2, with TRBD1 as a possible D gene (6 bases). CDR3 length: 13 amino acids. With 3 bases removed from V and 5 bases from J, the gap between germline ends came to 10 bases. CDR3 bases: TGTGCCAGCAGTTTTGGGACACCATATGGCTACACCTTC. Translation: CASSFGTPYGYTF.

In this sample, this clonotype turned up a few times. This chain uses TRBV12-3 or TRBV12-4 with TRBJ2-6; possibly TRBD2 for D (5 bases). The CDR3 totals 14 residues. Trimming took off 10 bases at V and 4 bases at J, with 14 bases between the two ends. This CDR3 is CANFRGPGANVLTF. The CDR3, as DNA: TGTGCCAACTTCAGAGGGCCCGGGGCCAACGTCCTGACTTTC.

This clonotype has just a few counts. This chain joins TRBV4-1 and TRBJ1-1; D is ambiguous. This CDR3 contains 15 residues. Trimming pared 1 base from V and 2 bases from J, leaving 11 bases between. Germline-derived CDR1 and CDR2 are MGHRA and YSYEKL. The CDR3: CASSQGLRSNTEAFF. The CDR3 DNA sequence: TGCGCCAGCAGCCAAGGGCTCCGGAGTAACACTGAAGCTTTCTTT.

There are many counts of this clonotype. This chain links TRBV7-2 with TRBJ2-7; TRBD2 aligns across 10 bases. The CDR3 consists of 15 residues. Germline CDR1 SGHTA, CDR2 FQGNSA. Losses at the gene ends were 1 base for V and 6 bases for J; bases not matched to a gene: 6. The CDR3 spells CASSLERGGRVEQYV. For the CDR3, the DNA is TGTGCCAGCAGCTTAGAGCGGGGGGGCCGCGTCGAGCAGTACGTC.

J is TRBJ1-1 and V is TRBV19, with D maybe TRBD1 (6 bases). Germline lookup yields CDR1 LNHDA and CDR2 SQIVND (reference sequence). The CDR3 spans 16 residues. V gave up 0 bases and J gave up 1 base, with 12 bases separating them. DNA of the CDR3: TGTGCCAGTAGTATAGACTGGACAGATCCGAACACTGAAGCTTTCTTT. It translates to CASSIDWTDPNTEAFF.

The CDR3 coding sequence is TGTGCCAGCAGCCCTCGGACTAGCGGGGACTATACGCAGTATTTT. It translates to CASSPRTSGDYTQYF. The rearrangement links TRBV7-9 to TRBJ2-3, with 12 nucleotides matching TRBD2. The CDR3 spans 15 residues. V lost 5 bases, J lost 7 bases, and 7 bases stayed unmatched. The germline V gene encodes CDR1 SEHNR and CDR2 FQNEAQ (reference sequence).

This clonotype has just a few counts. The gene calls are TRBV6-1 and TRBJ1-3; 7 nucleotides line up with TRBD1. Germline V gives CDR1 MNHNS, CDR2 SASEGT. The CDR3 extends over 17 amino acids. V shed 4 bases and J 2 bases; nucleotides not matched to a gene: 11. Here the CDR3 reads CASSVGDPTGTGNTIYF. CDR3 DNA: TGTGCCAGCAGTGTCGGGGACCCGACAGGGACTGGAAACACCATATATTTT.

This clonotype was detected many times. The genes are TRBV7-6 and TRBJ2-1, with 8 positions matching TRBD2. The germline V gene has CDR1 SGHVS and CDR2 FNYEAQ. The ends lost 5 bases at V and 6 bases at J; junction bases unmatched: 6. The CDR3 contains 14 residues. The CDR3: CASSPGTRRNEQFF. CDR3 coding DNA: TGTGCCAGCAGCCCAGGGACTAGGCGCAATGAGCAGTTCTTC.

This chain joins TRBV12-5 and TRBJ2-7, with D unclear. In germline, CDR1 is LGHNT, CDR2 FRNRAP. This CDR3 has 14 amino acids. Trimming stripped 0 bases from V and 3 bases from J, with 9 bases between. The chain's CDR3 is CASGLVEPIYEQYF. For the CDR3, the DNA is TGTGCTAGTGGTTTGGTGGAACCGATCTACGAGCAGTACTTC. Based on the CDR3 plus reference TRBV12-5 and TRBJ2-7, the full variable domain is DARVTQTPRHKVTEMGQEVTMRCQPILGHNTVFWYRQTMMQGLELLAYFRNRAPLDDSGMPKDRFSAEMPDATLATLKIQPSEPRDSAVYFCASGLVEPIYEQYFGPGTRLTVT.

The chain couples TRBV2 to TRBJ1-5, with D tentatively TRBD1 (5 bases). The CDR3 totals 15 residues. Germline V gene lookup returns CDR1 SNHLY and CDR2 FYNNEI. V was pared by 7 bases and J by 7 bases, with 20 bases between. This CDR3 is CASTEGAFLHQPQHF. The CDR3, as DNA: TGTGCCAGCACCGAAGGGGCATTCCTGCACCAGCCCCAGCATTTT.